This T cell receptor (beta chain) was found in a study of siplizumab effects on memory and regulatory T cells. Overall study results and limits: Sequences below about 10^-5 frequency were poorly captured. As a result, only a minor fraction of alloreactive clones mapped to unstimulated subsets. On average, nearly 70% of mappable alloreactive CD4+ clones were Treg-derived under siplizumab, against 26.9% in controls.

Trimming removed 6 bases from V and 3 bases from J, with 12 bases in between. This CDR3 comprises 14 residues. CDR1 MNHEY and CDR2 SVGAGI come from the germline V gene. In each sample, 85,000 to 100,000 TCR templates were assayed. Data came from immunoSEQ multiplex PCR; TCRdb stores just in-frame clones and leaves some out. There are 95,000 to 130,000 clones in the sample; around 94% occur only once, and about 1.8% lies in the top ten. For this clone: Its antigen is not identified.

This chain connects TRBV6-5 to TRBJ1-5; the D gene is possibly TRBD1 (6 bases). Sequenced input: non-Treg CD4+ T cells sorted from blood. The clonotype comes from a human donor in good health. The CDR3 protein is CASRKGQFNQPQHF. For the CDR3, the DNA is TGTGCCAGCAGGAAAGGACAGTTCAATCAGCCCCAGCATTTT.